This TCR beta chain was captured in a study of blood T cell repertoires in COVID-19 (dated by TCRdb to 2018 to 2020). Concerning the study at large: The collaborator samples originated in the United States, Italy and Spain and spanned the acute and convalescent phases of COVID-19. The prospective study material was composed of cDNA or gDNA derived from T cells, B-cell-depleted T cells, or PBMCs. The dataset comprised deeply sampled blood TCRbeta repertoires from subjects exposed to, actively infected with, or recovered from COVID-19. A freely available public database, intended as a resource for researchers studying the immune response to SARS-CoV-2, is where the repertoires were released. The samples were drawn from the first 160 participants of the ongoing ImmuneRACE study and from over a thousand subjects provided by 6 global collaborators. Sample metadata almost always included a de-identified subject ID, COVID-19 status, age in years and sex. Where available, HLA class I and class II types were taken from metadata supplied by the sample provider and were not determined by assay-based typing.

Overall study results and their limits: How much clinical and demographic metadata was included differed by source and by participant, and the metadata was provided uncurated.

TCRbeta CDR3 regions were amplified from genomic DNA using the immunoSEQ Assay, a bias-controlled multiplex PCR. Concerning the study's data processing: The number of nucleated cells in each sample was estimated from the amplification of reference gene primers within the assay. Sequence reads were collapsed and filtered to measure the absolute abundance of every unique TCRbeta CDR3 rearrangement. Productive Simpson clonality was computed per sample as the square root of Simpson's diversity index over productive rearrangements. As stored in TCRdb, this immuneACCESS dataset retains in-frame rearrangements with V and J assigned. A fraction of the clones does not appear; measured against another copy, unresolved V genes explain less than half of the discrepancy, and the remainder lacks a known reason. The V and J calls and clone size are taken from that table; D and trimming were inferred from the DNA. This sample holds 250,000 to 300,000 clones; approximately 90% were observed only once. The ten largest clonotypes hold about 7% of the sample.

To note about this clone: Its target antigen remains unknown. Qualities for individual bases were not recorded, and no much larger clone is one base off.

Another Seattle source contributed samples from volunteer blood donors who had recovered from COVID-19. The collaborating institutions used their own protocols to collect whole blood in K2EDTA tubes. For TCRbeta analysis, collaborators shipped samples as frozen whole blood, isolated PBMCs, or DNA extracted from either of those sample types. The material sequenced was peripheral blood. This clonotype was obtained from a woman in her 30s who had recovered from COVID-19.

DNA sequence: TGTGCCAGCATGGGACTACTAATTGGCTACACCTTC. This sequence encodes CASMGLLIGYTF. Recombination linked TRBV6-5 to TRBJ1-2, with TRBD1 as a weak D call on 5 bases. V sheds 7 bases and J sheds 7 bases, leaving 13 bases between their ends. Reading from cysteine to phenylalanine, the CDR3 counts 12 amino acids. The kept DNA is CDR3 alone, 36 bases in frame from the first base. The germline V gene supplies CDR1 MNHEY and CDR2 SVGAGI.